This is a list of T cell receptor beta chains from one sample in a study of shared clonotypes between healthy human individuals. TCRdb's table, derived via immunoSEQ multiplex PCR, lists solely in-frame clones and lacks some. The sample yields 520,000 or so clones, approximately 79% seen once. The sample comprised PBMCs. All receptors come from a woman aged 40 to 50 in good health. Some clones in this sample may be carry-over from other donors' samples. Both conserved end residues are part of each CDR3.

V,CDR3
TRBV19,CASRDGPSGANVLTF
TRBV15,CATSRPGTSGSTDTQYF
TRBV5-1,CASSYGQGATNSPLHF
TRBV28,CASSLGTGYGNQPQHF
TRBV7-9,CASSLRADTQYF
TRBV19,CASSSQGGTGELFF
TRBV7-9,CASSWDANGELFF
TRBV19,CASSPRGRGTSYEQYF
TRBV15,CATSRTWGQGMNTEAFF
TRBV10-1,CASSERTGHYEQYF
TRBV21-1,CASSPTSGASTDTQYF
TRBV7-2,CASSLQKNTEAFF
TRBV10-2,CASSESANTEAFF
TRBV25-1,CASSDASGTTSYNEQFF
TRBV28,CASSFSWVGSSYEQYF
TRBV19,CASRDRGSYGYTF
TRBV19,CASREGQGKLFF
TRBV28,CASSLAGEKLFF
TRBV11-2,CASSYGTGLSYEQYF
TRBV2,CASSGGQGNNSPLHF
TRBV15,CATSRSLQGAAEAFF
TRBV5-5,CASSLSPPTGELFF
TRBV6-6,CASSAGTSISYNEQFF
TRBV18,CASSWGPGGQSYEQYF
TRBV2,CVSVGTGGREWYF
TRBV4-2,CASSQESGYAGELFF
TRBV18,CASSPRGTELNTGELFF
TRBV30,CAWSLRSWGYTF
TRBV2,CASSIFIETQYF